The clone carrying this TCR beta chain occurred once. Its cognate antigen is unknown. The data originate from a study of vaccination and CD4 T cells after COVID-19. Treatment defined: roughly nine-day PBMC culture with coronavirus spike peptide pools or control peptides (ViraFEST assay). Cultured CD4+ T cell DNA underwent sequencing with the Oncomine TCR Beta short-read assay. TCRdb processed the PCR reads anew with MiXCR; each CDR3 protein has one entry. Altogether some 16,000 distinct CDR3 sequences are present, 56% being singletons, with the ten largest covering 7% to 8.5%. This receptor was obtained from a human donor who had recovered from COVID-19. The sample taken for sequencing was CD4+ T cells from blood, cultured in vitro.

DNA for the CDR3: TGTGCCAGCAGTCGCCATAGCGCCTACGAGCAGTACTTC. Translation gives CASSRHSAYEQYF. The V call is TRBV7-2, the J call TRBJ2-7, with D perhaps TRBD2 (5 bases). V was trimmed by 6 bases and J by 2 bases, leaving 11 bases between them. CDR3 length: 13 amino acids. Germline lookup yields CDR1 SGHTA and CDR2 FQGNSA.